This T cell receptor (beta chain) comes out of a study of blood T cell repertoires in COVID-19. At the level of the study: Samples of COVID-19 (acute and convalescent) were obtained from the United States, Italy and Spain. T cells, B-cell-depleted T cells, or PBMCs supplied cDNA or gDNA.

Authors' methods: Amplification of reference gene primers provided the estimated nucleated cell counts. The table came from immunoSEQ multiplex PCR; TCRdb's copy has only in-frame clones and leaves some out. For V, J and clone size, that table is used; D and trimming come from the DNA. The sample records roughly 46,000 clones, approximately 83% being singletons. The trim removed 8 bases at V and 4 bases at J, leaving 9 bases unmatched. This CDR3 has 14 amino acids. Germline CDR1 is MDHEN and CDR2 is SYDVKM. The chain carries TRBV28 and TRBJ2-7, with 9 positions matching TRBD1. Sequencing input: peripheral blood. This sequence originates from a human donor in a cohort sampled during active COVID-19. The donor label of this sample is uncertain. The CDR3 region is CASVMTGGVYEQYF. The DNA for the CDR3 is TGTGCCAGCGTTATGACAGGGGGTGTTTACGAGCAGTACTTC.